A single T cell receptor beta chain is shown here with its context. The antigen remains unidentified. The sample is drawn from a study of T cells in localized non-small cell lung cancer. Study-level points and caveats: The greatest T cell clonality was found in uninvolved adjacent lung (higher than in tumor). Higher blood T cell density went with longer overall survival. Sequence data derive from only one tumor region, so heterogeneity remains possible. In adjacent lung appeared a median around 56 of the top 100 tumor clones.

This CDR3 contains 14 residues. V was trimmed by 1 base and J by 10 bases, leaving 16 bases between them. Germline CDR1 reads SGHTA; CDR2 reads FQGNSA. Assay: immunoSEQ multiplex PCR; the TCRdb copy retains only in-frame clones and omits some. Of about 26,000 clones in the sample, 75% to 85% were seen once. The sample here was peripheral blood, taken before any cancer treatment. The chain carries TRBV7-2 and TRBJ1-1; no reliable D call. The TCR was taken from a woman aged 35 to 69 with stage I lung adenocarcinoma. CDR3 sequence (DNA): TGTGCCAGCAGCTTAGGGGGTCGGCCTGGAAGAGCTTTCTTT. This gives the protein CASSLGGRPGRAFF.